The rows below give T cell receptor beta chains drawn from one sample of a study of T cell repertoires in cytomegalovirus infection. TCRdb reanalysed the reads using MiXCR and keeps one entry per CDR3 protein. The table shows roughly 78,000 distinct CDR3 sequences, with approximately 42% occurring only once. These receptors are not linked to any known antigen. The material sequenced was CD8+ T cells from cultured PBMCs, taken from culture after CMV antigen stimulation. The receptors stem from a human donor in good health (CMV status not recorded). Some clones in this sample may be carry-over from other donors' samples. Each CDR3 is given with its conserved first and last residue. The D gene is left open where the match is weak. The listing skips clone size in some rows; elsewhere it reads once, few, many or a size class.

TGTGCCAGCAGCCCACCCGACAGGGGGTCCTACAATGAGCAGTTCTTC,CASSPPDRGSYNEQFF,TRBV7-8,TRBD1,-,TRBJ2-1
TGTGCCAGCAGCTTAGAGTATAGGGCGGAGACTAACTATGGCTACACCTTC,CASSLEYRAETNYGYTF,TRBV7-8,-,few,TRBJ1-2
TGTGCCAGCAGCCAGACAGTCTCCTACGAGCAGTACTTC,CASSQTVSYEQYF,TRBV7-9,-,-,TRBJ2-7
TGTGCCAGCAGTTTTGCTACAGGGGGCTCTGGAAACACCATATATTTT,CASSFATGGSGNTIYF,TRBV12-3/TRBV12-4,TRBD1,few,TRBJ1-3
TGTGCCAGCAGCCCTCCGGGACAGGGGCGCGAAAAACTGTTTTTT,CASSPPGQGREKLFF,TRBV7-9,TRBD1,-,TRBJ1-4
TGTGCCAGCAGTTACGGGCTAGGAGGCCTAAACTATGGCTACACCTTC,CASSYGLGGLNYGYTF,TRBV6-5,-,few,TRBJ1-2
TGTGCCACGCGGGACAGGGAAAGGGACGAGCAGTACTTC,CATRDRERDEQYF,TRBV24-1,TRBD1,-,TRBJ2-7
TGCGCCAGCAGCCAAGATCAAGGACGTCTTCAGTACTTC,CASSQDQGRLQYF,TRBV4-3,-,-,TRBJ2-7
TGTGCCAGCAGCCCGAGGACTAGCGGGGGATTCCAAGAGACCCAGTACTTC,CASSPRTSGGFQETQYF,TRBV7-2,TRBD2,many,TRBJ2-5
TGCAGCGTCCACGCGATTCTACACGAGTGGGGGACCACAGATACGCAGTATTTT,CSVHAILHEWGTTDTQYF,TRBV29-1,-,-,TRBJ2-3
TGTGCCAGCAGCCAAGGAGGAGTCTACTATGGCTACACCTTC,CASSQGGVYYGYTF,TRBV3-1,-,-,TRBJ1-2
TGCGCCAGCAGCCAAGATGGGAACACTGAAGCTTTCTTT,CASSQDGNTEAFF,TRBV4-3,-,-,TRBJ1-1
TGTGCCAGCAGCCTAACACAGATAATAACCGACGACCTATACAATGAGCAGTTCTTC,CASSLTQIITDDLYNEQFF,TRBV12-3/TRBV12-4,-,few,TRBJ2-1
TGTGCCACCAGTGATTCACAGGCCCCGAACTCCTACGAGCAGTACTTC,CATSDSQAPNSYEQYF,TRBV24-1,-,few,TRBJ2-7
TGTGCCAGCAGCTTAGAGGGTACTCACAACGAGCAGTACTTC,CASSLEGTHNEQYF,TRBV7-8,-,-,TRBJ2-7
TGTGCCAGCAGTCTAAGTTTAGATGAGCAGTTCTTC,CASSLSLDEQFF,TRBV27,-,few,TRBJ2-1
TGTGCCAGCACCCCGGGAGGGACTAATGAAAAACTGTTTTTT,CASTPGGTNEKLFF,TRBV12-3/TRBV12-4,-,few,TRBJ1-4
TGTGCCAGCAGCCCTACTAGCGGAAGCTCCTACAATGAGCAGTTCTTC,CASSPTSGSSYNEQFF,TRBV7-9,TRBD2,-,TRBJ2-1
TGCAGTGCTAGAGTGAGGGACAACCACCCGATCGGTTCACCCCTCCACTTT,CSARVRDNHPIGSPLHF,TRBV20-1,-,-,TRBJ1-6
TGTGCCAGCAGCCCGGACAGGGTAAATCAGCCCCAGCATTTT,CASSPDRVNQPQHF,TRBV28,TRBD1,-,TRBJ1-5
TGTGCCAGCACCCTTACAGATGGGGGGGACACTGAAGCTTTCTTT,CASTLTDGGDTEAFF,TRBV7-2,-,-,TRBJ1-1
TGTGCCAGCAGGGAAATAGGGGACTTCAAGAGAACCCAGTACTTC,CASREIGDFKRTQYF,TRBV12-3/TRBV12-4,-,few,TRBJ2-5
TGTGCCAGCAGCCCCAGGGCTTCGAACTATGGCTACACCTTC,CASSPRASNYGYTF,TRBV6-6,-,-,TRBJ1-2
TGTGCCAGCAGTTATGGGACTAGCCCCAACAATGAGCAGTTCTTC,CASSYGTSPNNEQFF,TRBV6-5,TRBD2,few,TRBJ2-1
TGCGCCAGCAGCCAAGATACGGACAGTAATGAAAAACTGTTTTTT,CASSQDTDSNEKLFF,TRBV4-3,-,-,TRBJ1-4
TGTGCCAGCAGTTACTTCGGGGACAGGGGGAATGAGCAGTTCTTC,CASSYFGDRGNEQFF,TRBV6-5,TRBD1,-,TRBJ2-1
TGTGCCAGCAGCTCGACAGGGTCCGTCTACGAGCAGTACTTC,CASSSTGSVYEQYF,TRBV7-2,TRBD1,few,TRBJ2-7
TGTGCCAGCAGTGAAAAGGGACAGGGTTATCAGCCCCAGCATTTT,CASSEKGQGYQPQHF,TRBV2,TRBD1,-,TRBJ1-5
TGTGCCATCAGTGAGCGGGAATCCACCGGGGAGCTGTTTTTT,CAISERESTGELFF,TRBV10-3,-,-,TRBJ2-2
TGTGCCAGCAGTGCTACAGGATCAGGGGAGCAGTTCTTC,CASSATGSGEQFF,TRBV28,-,few,TRBJ2-1
TGTGCCAGTAGTATCAGAGACAGCTTTAGGTACGAGCAGTACTTC,CASSIRDSFRYEQYF,TRBV19,-,-,TRBJ2-7
TGTGCCAGTAGTTGGTCCGACAGCCCGAACACTGAAGCTTTCTTT,CASSWSDSPNTEAFF,TRBV19,-,-,TRBJ1-1
TGTGGATCACACCTTCCCGGGACAGGGTCGATCGGGGAGCTGTTTTTT,CGSHLPGTGSIGELFF,TRBV6-1,TRBD1,-,TRBJ2-2
TGTGCCAGCAGCTTAGCCGGCAGGGGCCACATCCAAGAGACCCAGTACTTC,CASSLAGRGHIQETQYF,TRBV7-6,-,-,TRBJ2-5
TGTGCCAGCAGTGGCAGGGACAGGCCAGGGGCTGAAGCTTTCTTT,CASSGRDRPGAEAFF,TRBV28,TRBD1,-,TRBJ1-1
TGCGCCAGCAGCCAAGAATTGGGGCAGAGCTATAACTATGGCTACACCTTC,CASSQELGQSYNYGYTF,TRBV4-3,-,-,TRBJ1-2
TGCAGTGCTAGAGATTGGGACAGGGCGAACACTGAAGCTTTCTTT,CSARDWDRANTEAFF,TRBV20-1,TRBD1,few,TRBJ1-1
TGCGCCAGCAGCCCCCCGGACAGGGTTCTAGAGACCCAGTACTTC,CASSPPDRVLETQYF,TRBV4-1,TRBD1,few,TRBJ2-5
TGTGCCAGTAGTTATAGCGTAGGCGCTAGCGGGGGAGAAGAGACCCAGTACTTC,CASSYSVGASGGEETQYF,TRBV19,TRBD2,few,TRBJ2-5